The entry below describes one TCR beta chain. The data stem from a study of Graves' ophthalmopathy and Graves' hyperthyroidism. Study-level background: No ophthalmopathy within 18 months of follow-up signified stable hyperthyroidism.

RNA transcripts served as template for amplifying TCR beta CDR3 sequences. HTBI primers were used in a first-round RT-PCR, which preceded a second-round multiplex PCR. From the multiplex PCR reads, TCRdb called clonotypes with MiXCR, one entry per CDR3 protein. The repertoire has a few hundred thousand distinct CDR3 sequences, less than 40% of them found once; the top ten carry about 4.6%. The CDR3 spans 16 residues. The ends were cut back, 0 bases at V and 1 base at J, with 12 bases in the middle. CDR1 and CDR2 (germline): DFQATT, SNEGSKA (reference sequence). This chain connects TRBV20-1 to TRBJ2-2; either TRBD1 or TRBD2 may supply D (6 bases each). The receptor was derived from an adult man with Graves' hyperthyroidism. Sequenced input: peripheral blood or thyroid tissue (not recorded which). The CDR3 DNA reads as TGCAGTGCTAGAGATCGTGGAGGGGGGAACACCGGGGAGCTGTTTTTT. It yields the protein CSARDRGGGNTGELFF.